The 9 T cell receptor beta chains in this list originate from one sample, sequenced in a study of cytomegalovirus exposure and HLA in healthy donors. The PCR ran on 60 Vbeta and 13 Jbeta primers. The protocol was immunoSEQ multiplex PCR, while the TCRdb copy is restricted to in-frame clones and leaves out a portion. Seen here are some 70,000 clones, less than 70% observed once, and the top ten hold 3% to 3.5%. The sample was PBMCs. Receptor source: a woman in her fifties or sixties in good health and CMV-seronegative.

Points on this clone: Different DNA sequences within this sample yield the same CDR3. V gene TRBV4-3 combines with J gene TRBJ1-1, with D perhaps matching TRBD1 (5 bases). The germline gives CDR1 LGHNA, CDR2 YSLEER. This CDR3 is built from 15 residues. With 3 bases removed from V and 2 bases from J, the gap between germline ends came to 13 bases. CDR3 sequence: CASSQGLDRNTEAFF. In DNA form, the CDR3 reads TGCGCCAGCAGCCAGGGTCTAGACAGAAACACTGAAGCTTTCTTT.

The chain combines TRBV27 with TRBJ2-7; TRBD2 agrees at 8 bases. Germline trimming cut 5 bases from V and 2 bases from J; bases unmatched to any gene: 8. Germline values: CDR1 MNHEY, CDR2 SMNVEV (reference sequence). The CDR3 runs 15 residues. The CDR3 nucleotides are TGTGCCAGCAGTCCTTCGACTAGCGCACCCTACGAGCAGTACTTC. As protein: CASSPSTSAPYEQYF.

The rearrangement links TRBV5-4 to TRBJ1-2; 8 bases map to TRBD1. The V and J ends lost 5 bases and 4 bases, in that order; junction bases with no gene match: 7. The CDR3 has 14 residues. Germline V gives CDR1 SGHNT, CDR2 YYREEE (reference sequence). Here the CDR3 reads CASRTGALLYGYTF. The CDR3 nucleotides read TGTGCCAGCAGGACAGGGGCGCTACTCTATGGCTACACCTTC.

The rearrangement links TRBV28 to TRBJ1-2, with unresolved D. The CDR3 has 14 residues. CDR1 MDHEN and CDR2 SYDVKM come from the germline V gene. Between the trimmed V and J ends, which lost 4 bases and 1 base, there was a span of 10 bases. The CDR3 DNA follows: TGTGCCAGCAGTTCTTACGCACTTAACTATGGCTACACCTTC. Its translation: CASSSYALNYGYTF.

CDR3 protein: CASSQELDRAEKLFF. The CDR3 nucleotides read TGCGCCAGCAGCCAAGAACTGGACAGGGCTGAAAAACTGTTTTTT. The J gene is TRBJ1-4, the V gene TRBV4-3; 8 nucleotides match TRBD1. Germline CDR1 and CDR2: LGHNA and YSLEER. This CDR3 comprises 15 residues. V shed 0 bases, J shed 7 bases, and the junction held 4 bases outside the gene matches.

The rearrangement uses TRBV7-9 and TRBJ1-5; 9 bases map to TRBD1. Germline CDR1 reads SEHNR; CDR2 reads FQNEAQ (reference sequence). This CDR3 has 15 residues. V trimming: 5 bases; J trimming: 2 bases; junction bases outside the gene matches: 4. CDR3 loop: CASSPDRGGNQPQHF. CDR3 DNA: TGTGCCAGCAGCCCGGACAGGGGTGGCAATCAGCCCCAGCATTTT.

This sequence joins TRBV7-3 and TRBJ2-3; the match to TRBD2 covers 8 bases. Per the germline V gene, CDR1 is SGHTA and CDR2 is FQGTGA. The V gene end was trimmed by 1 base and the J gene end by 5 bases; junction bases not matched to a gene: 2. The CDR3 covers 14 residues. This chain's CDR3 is CASSLMAGGDTQYF. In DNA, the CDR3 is TGTGCCAGCAGCTTAATGGCGGGAGGAGATACGCAGTATTTT.

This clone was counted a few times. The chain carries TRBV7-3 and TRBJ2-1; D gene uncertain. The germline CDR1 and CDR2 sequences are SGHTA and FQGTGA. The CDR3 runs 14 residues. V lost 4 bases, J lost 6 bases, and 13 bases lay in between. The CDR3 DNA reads TGTGCCAGCAGCTCTACTGGGCCGACCAATGAGCAGTTCTTC. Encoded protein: CASSSTGPTNEQFF.

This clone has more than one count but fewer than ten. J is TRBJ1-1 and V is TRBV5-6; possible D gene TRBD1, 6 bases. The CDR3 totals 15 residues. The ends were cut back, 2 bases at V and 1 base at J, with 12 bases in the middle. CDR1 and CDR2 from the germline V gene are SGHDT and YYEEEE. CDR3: CASSFLDRRNTEAFF. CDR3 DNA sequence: TGTGCCAGCAGCTTCCTCGACAGGAGGAACACTGAAGCTTTCTTT.